This T cell receptor (beta chain) is from a study of cytomegalovirus exposure and HLA in healthy donors. Whole-study findings and limits: Reported performance of the classifier showed diagnosis of cytomegalovirus status with high specificity and sensitivity. The study flagged about 150 TCR beta chains as cytomegalovirus-associated.

Germline V lookup: CDR1 SGHNT, CDR2 YYREEE (reference sequence). The V end was cut by 0 bases, the J end by 6 bases, with 9 bases between. The CDR3 covers 13 residues. To note about this clone: As yet, its antigen is unknown.

Sequencing was performed with immunoSEQ multiplex PCR; in TCRdb, only in-frame clones are kept and a portion is missing. The sample lists under 200,000 clones, 80% to 90% occurring once. The chain couples TRBV5-4 to TRBJ1-2; D gene unclear. Sequenced: PBMCs. This TCR was sampled from a woman younger than 45 in good health and CMV-seronegative. The CDR3 here is CASSLGVSDGYTF. The CDR3 nucleotides read TGTGCCAGCAGCTTGGGTGTCTCCGATGGCTACACCTTC.